Detailed here is one T cell receptor beta chain. What it recognizes is unknown. After removal of 6 bases from V and 2 bases from J, the junction contained 7 bases not matched to a gene. Germline V gene lookup returns CDR1 MDHEN and CDR2 SYDVKM. The CDR3 covers 15 residues. PCR was performed using 60 Vbeta and 13 Jbeta primers. In the authors' workflow: In a later analysis, 80 million or so unique TCR beta chains included roughly 11 million shared by two or more donors. Measured with immunoSEQ multiplex PCR; TCRdb has only the in-frame clones, and not every one. D and trimming were read from the DNA, whereas the V and J calls and clone size are those reported in that table. The sample lists tens of thousands of clones, approximately 81% occurring once. This sample was taken from a study of cytomegalovirus exposure and HLA in healthy donors. Findings of the study overall: In presence/absence analyses, roughly uniform sequencing depth across donors was assumed. Productive rates of about 87% or about 30% were seen for most TCR beta V segments in an earlier analysis.

This sequence joins TRBV28 and TRBJ2-3, with 8 bases fitting TRBD1. Sequencing was done on a sample of PBMCs. The receptor's source is a woman aged 40-49 years in good health and CMV-seronegative. CDR3 coding DNA: TGTGCCAGCAGCTTGGACAGGGCTAACACAGATACGCAGTATTTT. It codes for CASSLDRANTDTQYF.